A selection of T cell receptor beta chains follows, all from one sample in a study of blood T cell repertoires in COVID-19. Sequenced by immunoSEQ multiplex PCR; TCRdb stores in-frame clones only, minus some. The table records under 250,000 clones, 70% to 90% of them present only once. The sample comprised peripheral blood. The receptors derive from a man older than 75 with acute or convalescent COVID-19. Both conserved end residues are part of each CDR3. A D gene is named only where the DNA matches it firmly. Clone size is stated in some rows and not others, as once, few, many or a class when expanded.

.	TRBV28	.	TRBJ2-7	TGTGCCAGCAGCCCAGGGTTGTACGAGCAGTACTTC	CASSPGLYEQYF
.	TRBV3-1/TRBV3-2	.	TRBJ1-2	TGTGCCAGCAGCCAATACTGGAGCCAGGGGAACTATGGCTACACCTTC	CASSQYWSQGNYGYTF
.	TRBV3-1/TRBV3-2	.	TRBJ1-6	TGTGCCAGCAGCCAAGATACGGGTACGCATAATTCACCCCTCCACTTT	CASSQDTGTHNSPLHF
.	TRBV10-3	.	TRBJ1-5	TGTGCCATCAGTGATCAAAGAGCGGACAATCAGCCCCAGCATTTT	CAISDQRADNQPQHF
.	TRBV11-3	.	TRBJ1-6	TGTGCCAGCAGCCAACACGGGGATTCACCCCTCCACTTT	CASSQHGDSPLHF
.	TRBV19	.	TRBJ1-1	TGTGCCAGTACCATTGGGGGGGCAGGGTACACTGAAGCTTTCTTT	CASTIGGAGYTEAFF
.	TRBV7-2	TRBD1	TRBJ1-1	TGTGCCAGCACCCGGGACAGATTAATGAACACTGAAGCTTTCTTT	CASTRDRLMNTEAFF
.	TRBV2	TRBD1	TRBJ1-4	TGTGCCAGCAGTGAAGGACAGGGTGCTGCTAATGAAAAACTGTTTTTT	CASSEGQGAANEKLFF
.	TRBV5-1	.	TRBJ2-5	TGCGCCAGCAGCTTGGGGGCGACAGCGGAGACCCAGTACTTC	CASSLGATAETQYF
few	TRBV9	TRBD1	TRBJ2-7	TGTGCCAGCAGCGTTACAGGGGGGTACGAGCAGTACTTC	CASSVTGGYEQYF
.	TRBV15	TRBD1	TRBJ1-2	TGTGCCACCAGCAGACAGGGGGCTATTGGCTACACCTTC	CATSRQGAIGYTF
once	TRBV27	.	TRBJ1-6	TGTGCCAGCAGTCCACGAGGGAGGCCACCGAATAATTCACCCCTCCACTTT	CASSPRGRPPNNSPLHF
.	TRBV7-2	.	TRBJ2-6	TGTGCCAGCAGCATTAGGACAGTTCTCAGCTCTGGGGCCAACGTCCTGACTTTC	CASSIRTVLSSGANVLTF
once	TRBV9	TRBD2	TRBJ2-5	TGTGCCAGCAGCGGGGCGGGACTAGCGGGGGAGACCCAGTACTTC	CASSGAGLAGETQYF
.	TRBV7-2	.	TRBJ2-3	TGTGCCAGCAGCTTAGTTTGGGCGGGTGGTGGAGCAGATACGCAGTATTTT	CASSLVWAGGGADTQYF
.	TRBV18	.	TRBJ2-7	TGTGCCAGCTCAACAGCGGGCCAGGGCTACGAGCAGTACTTC	CASSTAGQGYEQYF
.	TRBV27	TRBD1	TRBJ2-4	TGTGCCAGCAGTTCAGGGACAGTAGCCAAAAACATTCAGTACTTC	CASSSGTVAKNIQYF
.	TRBV28	TRBD1	TRBJ2-1	TGTGCCAGCAGTGGACAGGGGGTCTACAATGAGCAGTTCTTC	CASSGQGVYNEQFF
few	TRBV19	.	TRBJ1-1	TGTGCCAGTAGTTATGACAGAAACACTGAAGCTTTCTTT	CASSYDRNTEAFF
.	TRBV11-2	TRBD2	TRBJ2-5	TGTGCCAGCAGCTTAGACCCCCGAAGGGCTAGCGGGGGACACGAGACCCAGTACTTC	CASSLDPRRASGGHETQYF
.	TRBV2	.	TRBJ2-3	TGTGCCAGCAAGAGCCTTGCGGTCCGGGGAGATACGCAGTATTTT	CASKSLAVRGDTQYF
few	TRBV6-5	.	TRBJ1-2	TGTGCCGGGCAAGTAATGGGCTATGGCTACACCTTC	CAGQVMGYGYTF
.	TRBV15	.	TRBJ2-1	TGTGCCACCAGCAGAGTTCTAGCGAACAATGAGCAGTTCTTC	CATSRVLANNEQFF
.	TRBV7-2	TRBD1	TRBJ1-5	TGTGCCAGCAGCCCCCACGCGGGGGAAAACAGGGGGGTATATCAGCCCCAGCATTTT	CASSPHAGENRGVYQPQHF
.	TRBV5-5	.	TRBJ1-6	TGTGCCAGCAGCTTGAGGAGTGGGGCTGGTTCACCCCTCCACTTT	CASSLRSGAGSPLHF
.	TRBV28	.	TRBJ1-2	TGTGCCAGCAGTTTTTCCTTTGACAGGCGGTATGGCTACACCTTC	CASSFSFDRRYGYTF
.	TRBV5-4	TRBD1	TRBJ1-3	TGTGCCAGCAGCCCAGGACAGGGTTTCTCTGGAAACACCATATATTTT	CASSPGQGFSGNTIYF
.	TRBV6-5	TRBD2	TRBJ2-1	TGTGCCAGCACCAATAGCGGGAGGGGACAGTTCTTC	CASTNSGRGQFF
.	TRBV29-1	.	TRBJ1-2	TGCAGCGTTGATCGCGTCGTCTATGGCTACACCTTC	CSVDRVVYGYTF
.	TRBV11-1	TRBD1	TRBJ1-1	TGTGCCAGCAGCACCCGACAGGGGGCGAGCACTGAAGCTTTCTTT	CASSTRQGASTEAFF
.	TRBV3-1/TRBV3-2	.	TRBJ2-5	TGTGCCAGCAGCTTTTGGCAGAACCAAGAGACCCAGTACTTC	CASSFWQNQETQYF
.	TRBV2	.	TRBJ2-5	TGTGCCAGTGGGACTTCAGGGTCCGGGGGCCAGTACTTC	CASGTSGSGGQYF
.	TRBV14	.	TRBJ2-7	TGTGCCAGCAGCCCATACAGGAGCTCCTACGAGCAGTACTTC	CASSPYRSSYEQYF
once	TRBV28	TRBD2	TRBJ2-4	TGTGCCAGCAGTTTGCGGGGGGCTGGAAACATTCAGTACTTC	CASSLRGAGNIQYF
.	TRBV4-3	TRBD1	TRBJ1-4	TGCGCCAGCAGCCGCTTAGGGACAGTCTATAATGAAAAACTGTTTTTT	CASSRLGTVYNEKLFF
.	TRBV18	TRBD1	TRBJ1-1	TGTGCCAGCTCACGGGACAGATTGAACACTGAAGCTTTCTTT	CASSRDRLNTEAFF
.	TRBV13	.	TRBJ2-6	TGTGCCAGCAGCTCGGACAGATCTGGGGCCAACGTCCTGACTTTC	CASSSDRSGANVLTF
.	TRBV7-8	.	TRBJ1-5	TGTGCCAGCAGCTTAGTGGTGACAGAAAGCAATCAGCCCCAGCATTTT	CASSLVVTESNQPQHF
once	TRBV5-1	TRBD1	TRBJ1-1	TGCGCCAGCAGAAACGTCTCGGGACAGGTGGTTGAAGCTTTCTTT	CASRNVSGQVVEAFF
.	TRBV25-1	TRBD2	TRBJ2-2	TGTGCCAGCAGGGGACACGGACTAGCGGGGGTGCTGACCGGGGAGCTGTTTTTT	CASRGHGLAGVLTGELFF
.	TRBV6-2/TRBV6-3	TRBD2	TRBJ2-1	TGTGCCAGCAGTTACACGACTAGCGGGGAGAAACAGTTCTTC	CASSYTTSGEKQFF
.	TRBV2	.	TRBJ1-2	TGTGCCAGCAGTTTCGGACCGGGGAACTATGGCTACACCTTC	CASSFGPGNYGYTF
.	TRBV6-5	TRBD1	TRBJ1-5	TGTGCCGGCAGCACTGACAGGGGGCCCCATCAGCCCCAGCATTTT	CAGSTDRGPHQPQHF
.	TRBV9	TRBD1	TRBJ1-4	TGTGCCAGCAGCGTAGGGGGGACAGGGGATGAAAAACTGTTTTTT	CASSVGGTGDEKLFF
.	TRBV5-8	.	TRBJ2-5	TGTGCCAGCAGCTTGGCCCGGGAGACCCAGTACTTC	CASSLARETQYF
.	TRBV19	TRBD1	TRBJ1-5	TGTGCCAGTACCGGACAGGGTAATCAGCCCCAGCATTTT	CASTGQGNQPQHF
.	TRBV28	TRBD2	TRBJ2-2	TGTGCCAGCGGGCTAGCGGGAGTCCGCACCGGGGAGCTGTTTTTT	CASGLAGVRTGELFF
few	TRBV19	.	TRBJ2-1	TGTGCCAGTAGTATAGGAAACGTCGGGGTCTTCTATCGCAATGAGCAGTTCTTC	CASSIGNVGVFYRNEQFF
.	TRBV6-2/TRBV6-3	.	TRBJ2-7	TGTGCCAGCAGTTCAAGACAGGGAGGTCCTTACGAGCAGTACTTC	CASSSRQGGPYEQYF
.	TRBV19	TRBD2	TRBJ2-3	TGTGCCAGTACCAGGCTAGCGGGAGGGCGCACAGATACGCAGTATTTT	CASTRLAGGRTDTQYF
.	TRBV5-1	TRBD1	TRBJ2-1	TGCGCCAGCAGCCGACAGGGGGCGAGCTCCTACAATGAGCAGTTCTTC	CASSRQGASSYNEQFF
.	TRBV2	TRBD1	TRBJ1-5	TGTGCCAGCAGTCGACAGGGTTGGGTGAGCAATCAGCCCCAGCATTTT	CASSRQGWVSNQPQHF
.	TRBV7-3	TRBD2	TRBJ2-2	TGTGCCAGCAGCTTGCTAGCGGGCACCGGGGAGCTGTTTTTT	CASSLLAGTGELFF